This is a list of T cell receptor beta chains from one sample in a study of blood T cell repertoires in COVID-19. Assay: immunoSEQ multiplex PCR; the TCRdb copy retains only in-frame clones and omits some. The sample consists of roughly 250,000 clones, roughly 80% of them appearing once. Sequences were obtained from peripheral blood. The receptors were gathered from a woman between 35 and 50 years old with active or convalescent COVID-19. Both conserved end residues are part of each CDR3. The D gene is left open where the match is weak. A clone size is listed for some rows: how often the clone was seen (once, few, many), or a class if it is expanded.

j_gene | d_gene | v_gene | abundance | CDR3aa | CDR3nt
TRBJ2-1 | NA | TRBV19 | NA | CASSIRPGLASYNEQFF | TGTGCCAGTAGTATAAGGCCTGGGCTGGCATCCTACAATGAGCAGTTCTTC
TRBJ2-3 | TRBD2 | TRBV24-1 | NA | CATSGGRGPLPPDTQYF | TGTGCCACCAGTGGGGGGAGGGGACCCCTCCCCCCAGATACGCAGTATTTT
TRBJ1-1 | TRBD1 | TRBV4-2 | NA | CASSQVQGAGGTEAFF | TGTGCCAGCAGCCAAGTTCAGGGGGCAGGGGGCACTGAAGCTTTCTTT
TRBJ1-1 | TRBD1 | TRBV11-2 | NA | CASSSQGAMNTEAFF | TGTGCCAGCAGCTCACAGGGGGCGATGAACACTGAAGCTTTCTTT
TRBJ1-5 | NA | TRBV9 | few | CASSSGYNQPQHF | TGTGCCAGCAGCTCAGGGTACAATCAGCCCCAGCATTTT
TRBJ1-4 | TRBD1 | TRBV14 | NA | CASSPRTGTNEKLFF | TGTGCCAGCAGCCCCCGGACAGGGACTAATGAAAAACTGTTTTTT
TRBJ1-5 | NA | TRBV29-1 | once | CSVGGGNNQPQHF | TGCAGCGTTGGTGGGGGCAACAATCAGCCCCAGCATTTT
TRBJ1-3 | NA | TRBV3-1/TRBV3-2 | NA | CASSQQTAYFSGNTIYF | TGTGCCAGCAGCCAGCAGACAGCTTATTTCTCTGGAAACACCATATATTTT
TRBJ1-2 | TRBD1 | TRBV27 | NA | CASSGQGPYRDGYTF | TGTGCCAGCAGCGGACAGGGGCCTTATAGGGATGGCTACACCTTC
TRBJ2-1 | NA | TRBV15 | NA | CATSRDGAGFDEQFF | TGTGCCACCAGCAGAGATGGGGCAGGGTTCGATGAGCAGTTCTTC
TRBJ1-5 | NA | TRBV6-5 | few | CASSVEVGNQPQHF | TGTGCCAGCAGCGTTGAAGTCGGGAATCAGCCCCAGCATTTT
TRBJ2-2 | TRBD1 | TRBV23-1 | NA | CASSLGTGTNTGELFF | TGCGCCAGCAGTCTAGGGACAGGGACGAACACCGGGGAGCTGTTTTTT
TRBJ1-2 | TRBD1 | TRBV29-1 | few | CSVRTGGGYGYTF | TGCAGCGTGAGGACAGGGGGCGGGTATGGCTACACCTTC
TRBJ1-5 | NA | TRBV2 | NA | CASRRTGNQPQHF | TGTGCCAGCAGGCGGACGGGGAATCAGCCCCAGCATTTT
TRBJ2-5 | TRBD1 | TRBV6-5 | once | CASTGERVETQYF | TGTGCCAGTACAGGGGAGAGAGTGGAGACCCAGTACTTC
TRBJ2-1 | TRBD2 | TRBV10-3 | many | CAISDLAGGRNNEQFF | TGTGCCATCAGTGACTTAGCGGGGGGACGGAACAATGAGCAGTTCTTC
TRBJ1-2 | TRBD1 | TRBV28 | NA | CASSSRTGNHINYGYTF | TGTGCCAGCAGTTCACGGACAGGAAACCACATTAACTATGGCTACACCTTC
TRBJ1-5 | TRBD1 | TRBV15 | NA | CATSVVRGYSNQPQHF | TGTGCCACCAGCGTGGTCAGGGGGTATAGCAATCAGCCCCAGCATTTT
TRBJ2-1 | TRBD1 | TRBV7-9 | NA | CASSETGAHNEQFF | TGTGCCAGCAGCGAAACAGGGGCACACAATGAGCAGTTCTTC
TRBJ2-5 | TRBD2 | TRBV5-5 | NA | CASITSGGVQETQYF | TGTGCCAGCATCACTAGCGGGGGTGTTCAAGAGACCCAGTACTTC
TRBJ1-5 | NA | TRBV19 | NA | CASSILNQPQHF | TGTGCCAGTAGTATCCTCAATCAGCCCCAGCATTTT
TRBJ1-5 | TRBD1 | TRBV19 | NA | CASSWRTGDSQPQHF | TGTGCCAGTAGTTGGAGGACAGGGGACAGTCAGCCCCAGCATTTT
TRBJ2-3 | NA | TRBV19 | NA | CASSTGQTAITDTQYF | TGTGCCAGTAGTACCGGACAGACAGCAATCACAGATACGCAGTATTTT
TRBJ1-3 | TRBD1 | TRBV5-1 | NA | CASSLSGTGVAGNTIYF | TGCGCCAGCAGCTTGAGTGGGACAGGGGTTGCAGGAAACACCATATATTTT
TRBJ1-5 | TRBD1 | TRBV6-5 | NA | CASSWTGVNQPQHF | TGTGCCAGCAGTTGGACAGGGGTTAATCAGCCCCAGCATTTT
TRBJ1-1 | NA | TRBV10-3 | NA | CAIAPTGLTEAFF | TGTGCCATCGCTCCCACAGGGCTCACTGAAGCTTTCTTT